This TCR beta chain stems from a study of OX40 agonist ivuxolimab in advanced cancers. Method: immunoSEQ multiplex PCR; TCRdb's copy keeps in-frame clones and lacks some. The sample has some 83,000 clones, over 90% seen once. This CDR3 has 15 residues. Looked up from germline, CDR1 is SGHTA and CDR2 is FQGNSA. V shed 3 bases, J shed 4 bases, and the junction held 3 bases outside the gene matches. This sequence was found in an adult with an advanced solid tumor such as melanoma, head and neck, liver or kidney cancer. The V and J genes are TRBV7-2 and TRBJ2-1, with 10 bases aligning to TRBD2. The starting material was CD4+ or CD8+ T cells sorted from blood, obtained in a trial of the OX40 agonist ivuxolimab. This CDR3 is CASSFQREGYNEQFF. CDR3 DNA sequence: TGTGCCAGCAGCTTCCAGCGGGAGGGATACAATGAGCAGTTCTTC.